This is a list of T cell receptor beta chains from one sample in a study of blood T cell repertoires in COVID-19. The repertoire was sequenced with immunoSEQ multiplex PCR; TCRdb's copy has only in-frame clones and lacks some. The table includes about 150,000 clones, approximately 80% detected once. Input material: peripheral blood. All receptors derive from a man between 65 and 79 years old with acute or convalescent COVID-19. The CDR3 runs from the conserved cysteine through the conserved F or W. The order of the fields is clone size, J gene, V gene, D gene, CDR3 protein, CDR3 DNA. A D gene is named only where the DNA matches it firmly. Clone sizes are given selectively: once, few, many, or a class where the clone is expanded.

abundance: -
j_gene: TRBJ1-2
v_gene: TRBV19
d_gene: TRBD1
CDR3aa: CASTHRGQGGYTF
CDR3nt: TGTGCCAGTACCCACAGGGGGCAAGGCGGCTACACCTTC

abundance: -
j_gene: TRBJ1-5
v_gene: TRBV6-1
d_gene: TRBD1
CDR3aa: CASSEGRGQYRYNSNQPQHF
CDR3nt: TGTGCCAGCAGTGAAGGCAGGGGGCAATACCGCTACAATAGCAATCAGCCCCAGCATTTT

abundance: -
j_gene: TRBJ2-1
v_gene: TRBV11-2
d_gene: -
CDR3aa: CASSLAGGRDEQFF
CDR3nt: TGTGCCAGCAGCTTAGCGGGGGGCAGGGATGAGCAGTTCTTC

abundance: -
j_gene: TRBJ1-3
v_gene: TRBV5-1
d_gene: -
CDR3aa: CASSPSGTPRSGNTIYF
CDR3nt: TGCGCCAGCAGCCCCTCGGGAACTCCGCGATCTGGAAACACCATATATTTT

abundance: -
j_gene: TRBJ1-6
v_gene: TRBV6-1
d_gene: -
CDR3aa: CASSELNTRDNSPLHF
CDR3nt: TGTGCCAGCAGTGAACTGAACACCCGGGATAATTCACCCCTCCACTTT

abundance: -
j_gene: TRBJ1-6
v_gene: TRBV10-2
d_gene: -
CDR3aa: CASSDDNSNPYNSPLHF
CDR3nt: TGCGCCAGCAGTGACGACAATTCTAACCCCTATAATTCACCCCTCCACTTT

abundance: -
j_gene: TRBJ2-3
v_gene: TRBV24-1
d_gene: TRBD2
CDR3aa: CATRGQAGGRDTQYF
CDR3nt: TGTGCCACCAGAGGGCAAGCGGGGGGTAGAGATACGCAGTATTTT

abundance: -
j_gene: TRBJ1-6
v_gene: TRBV3-1/TRBV3-2
d_gene: TRBD1
CDR3aa: CASSPAGQPYSPLHF
CDR3nt: TGTGCCAGCAGCCCGGCGGGACAGCCGTATTCACCCCTCCACTTT

abundance: -
j_gene: TRBJ1-2
v_gene: TRBV4-2
d_gene: -
CDR3aa: CASSPTPRDDYGYTF
CDR3nt: TGTGCCAGCAGCCCGACACCGCGGGACGACTATGGCTACACCTTC

abundance: -
j_gene: TRBJ2-5
v_gene: TRBV11-3
d_gene: -
CDR3aa: CASSAGVGVGVGETQYF
CDR3nt: TGTGCCAGCAGCGCGGGCGTTGGGGTGGGTGTAGGAGAGACCCAGTACTTC

abundance: once
j_gene: TRBJ1-2
v_gene: TRBV7-9
d_gene: -
CDR3aa: CASSLVGSRGGDYGYTF
CDR3nt: TGTGCCAGCAGCCTCGTGGGGTCAAGGGGTGGTGACTATGGCTACACCTTC

abundance: few
j_gene: TRBJ2-7
v_gene: TRBV28
d_gene: -
CDR3aa: CASSLEAGAKLSYEQYF
CDR3nt: TGTGCCAGCAGTTTAGAGGCAGGGGCTAAACTCTCCTACGAGCAGTACTTC

abundance: -
j_gene: TRBJ1-6
v_gene: TRBV5-1
d_gene: TRBD1
CDR3aa: CASSSDRGHHNSPLHF
CDR3nt: TGCGCCAGCAGCTCGGACAGGGGGCATCATAATTCACCCCTCCACTTT

abundance: -
j_gene: TRBJ1-6
v_gene: TRBV19
d_gene: -
CDR3aa: CASSIPDRPLHF
CDR3nt: TGTGCCAGTAGTATCCCTGACAGACCCCTCCACTTT

abundance: once
j_gene: TRBJ2-3
v_gene: TRBV5-4
d_gene: TRBD1
CDR3aa: CASSLDRGGDTQYF
CDR3nt: TGTGCCAGCAGCCTGGACAGGGGAGGAGATACGCAGTATTTT

abundance: -
j_gene: TRBJ1-2
v_gene: TRBV12-3/TRBV12-4
d_gene: -
CDR3aa: CASSFGGRNGYTF
CDR3nt: TGTGCCAGCAGTTTTGGGGGCAGGAATGGCTACACCTTC

abundance: -
j_gene: TRBJ1-5
v_gene: TRBV19
d_gene: -
CDR3aa: CASGGGELGTNQPQHF
CDR3nt: TGTGCCAGTGGCGGGGGCGAGCTGGGGACAAATCAGCCCCAGCATTTT

abundance: -
j_gene: TRBJ2-7
v_gene: TRBV3-1/TRBV3-2
d_gene: -
CDR3aa: CASSQDLNSYEQYF
CDR3nt: TGTGCCAGCAGCCAAGATCTCAACAGCTACGAGCAGTACTTC

abundance: -
j_gene: TRBJ1-3
v_gene: TRBV28
d_gene: -
CDR3aa: CASSLPTGSAGNTIYF
CDR3nt: TGTGCCAGCAGTTTGCCCACAGGGTCGGCTGGAAACACCATATATTTT

abundance: -
j_gene: TRBJ1-1
v_gene: TRBV5-4
d_gene: TRBD1
CDR3aa: CASRKDRGLNTEAFF
CDR3nt: TGTGCCAGCAGAAAGGACAGGGGACTGAACACTGAAGCTTTCTTT

abundance: few
j_gene: TRBJ2-7
v_gene: TRBV7-9
d_gene: TRBD1
CDR3aa: CASSRGQANLYEQYF
CDR3nt: TGTGCCAGCAGCCGGGGACAGGCGAACCTCTACGAGCAGTACTTC

abundance: -
j_gene: TRBJ2-1
v_gene: TRBV7-2
d_gene: TRBD1
CDR3aa: CASSLGGTGVYNEQFF
CDR3nt: TGTGCCAGCAGCTTGGGGGGGACAGGGGTTTACAATGAGCAGTTCTTC

abundance: -
j_gene: TRBJ2-7
v_gene: TRBV28
d_gene: TRBD1
CDR3aa: CASTTWGTGFWEQYF
CDR3nt: TGTGCCAGCACCACCTGGGGGACAGGGTTTTGGGAGCAGTACTTC

abundance: few
j_gene: TRBJ2-7
v_gene: TRBV3-1/TRBV3-2
d_gene: -
CDR3aa: CASSQATGSSYEQYF
CDR3nt: TGTGCCAGCAGCCAAGCCACAGGATCCTCCTACGAGCAGTACTTC

abundance: -
j_gene: TRBJ2-5
v_gene: TRBV28
d_gene: -
CDR3aa: CASSSPVWSKETQYF
CDR3nt: TGTGCCAGCAGTTCCCCGGTATGGAGCAAAGAGACCCAGTACTTC

abundance: -
j_gene: TRBJ2-7
v_gene: TRBV15
d_gene: TRBD2
CDR3aa: CATSSPVAGENGEQYF
CDR3nt: TGTGCCACCAGCAGCCCGGTAGCGGGAGAGAATGGCGAGCAGTACTTC

abundance: -
j_gene: TRBJ2-1
v_gene: TRBV7-9
d_gene: -
CDR3aa: CASSLGEKQFF
CDR3nt: TGTGCCAGCAGCTTAGGGGAGAAGCAGTTCTTC

abundance: -
j_gene: TRBJ2-3
v_gene: TRBV2
d_gene: TRBD1
CDR3aa: CASPQGQTTDTQYF
CDR3nt: TGTGCCAGCCCTCAGGGACAGACCACAGATACGCAGTATTTT

abundance: -
j_gene: TRBJ2-5
v_gene: TRBV28
d_gene: TRBD1
CDR3aa: CASSFDREETQYF
CDR3nt: TGTGCCAGCAGTTTCGACAGGGAAGAGACCCAGTACTTC

abundance: once
j_gene: TRBJ2-1
v_gene: TRBV19
d_gene: -
CDR3aa: CASSSDFREPHNNEQFF
CDR3nt: TGTGCCAGTAGTTCAGACTTTCGGGAACCCCATAACAATGAGCAGTTCTTC

abundance: -
j_gene: TRBJ2-7
v_gene: TRBV6-5
d_gene: -
CDR3aa: CASRRTALISYEQYF
CDR3nt: TGTGCCAGCAGAAGGACAGCCCTAATCTCCTACGAGCAGTACTTC

abundance: -
j_gene: TRBJ2-3
v_gene: TRBV27
d_gene: -
CDR3aa: CASSTGGTGGLVWTDTQYF
CDR3nt: TGTGCCAGCAGCACTGGGGGGACAGGAGGACTAGTTTGGACAGATACGCAGTATTTT

abundance: -
j_gene: TRBJ2-7
v_gene: TRBV28
d_gene: TRBD1
CDR3aa: CASSLDRDRRYF
CDR3nt: TGTGCCAGCAGTTTGGACCGGGACAGGAGGTACTTC

abundance: few
j_gene: TRBJ2-2
v_gene: TRBV10-1
d_gene: -
CDR3aa: CASSGGNTGELFF
CDR3nt: TGCGCCAGCAGCGGGGGTAACACCGGGGAGCTGTTTTTT

abundance: -
j_gene: TRBJ2-7
v_gene: TRBV9
d_gene: TRBD2
CDR3aa: CASSVYGTSGSEYEQYF
CDR3nt: TGTGCCAGCAGCGTATACGGGACTAGCGGGAGTGAGTACGAGCAGTACTTC

abundance: -
j_gene: TRBJ2-1
v_gene: TRBV3-1/TRBV3-2
d_gene: TRBD2
CDR3aa: CASSPIEAGGYNEQFF
CDR3nt: TGTGCCAGCAGCCCGATAGAAGCGGGAGGCTACAATGAGCAGTTCTTC

abundance: -
j_gene: TRBJ1-5
v_gene: TRBV18
d_gene: -
CDR3aa: CASRGGATQPQHF
CDR3nt: TGTGCCAGCCGTGGAGGGGCGACTCAGCCCCAGCATTTT

abundance: -
j_gene: TRBJ2-5
v_gene: TRBV28
d_gene: TRBD1
CDR3aa: CASSRVGDRGETQYF
CDR3nt: TGTGCCAGCAGCCGCGTGGGGGACAGGGGGGAGACCCAGTACTTC

abundance: -
j_gene: TRBJ1-2
v_gene: TRBV7-8
d_gene: -
CDR3aa: CASRRELGDGYTF
CDR3nt: TGTGCCAGCAGGCGGGAGTTGGGGGATGGCTACACCTTC

abundance: -
j_gene: TRBJ2-5
v_gene: TRBV19
d_gene: TRBD2
CDR3aa: CASSITSEKETQYF
CDR3nt: TGTGCCAGTAGTATTACTAGCGAAAAAGAGACCCAGTACTTC